The present entry profiles one T cell receptor (beta chain) with its context. The same CDR3 can be traced to other DNA sequences in this sample. Here immunoSEQ multiplex PCR was the method, and the copy in TCRdb shows in-frame clones only, minus some. The profile shows 2 million to 3 million clones, roughly 93% of them singletons. The source of the sample is a study of shared clonotypes between healthy human individuals. Germline V gene lookup returns CDR1 SGHRS and CDR2 YFSETQ. The V end lost 0 bases, the J end lost 2 bases, and 5 bases lay between the germline ends. The CDR3 loop spans 13 amino acids. Among the donors, all were Caucasian adults who lived in Nashville, Tennessee. In the CD4+ fraction, cells were divided into CD45RA+ naive and CD45RA-negative memory subsets.

Material for sequencing was naive CD4+ T cells from PBMCs. Stated subset: CD45RA+ positively selected. The J gene is TRBJ2-5, the V gene TRBV5-1; D is undetermined. The clonotype originates from a man younger than 35 in good health. Some clones in this sample may be carry-over from other donors' samples. CDR3 amino acids: CASSLGSQETQYF. As DNA, the CDR3 is TGCGCCAGCAGCTTGGGCAGTCAAGAGACCCAGTACTTC.